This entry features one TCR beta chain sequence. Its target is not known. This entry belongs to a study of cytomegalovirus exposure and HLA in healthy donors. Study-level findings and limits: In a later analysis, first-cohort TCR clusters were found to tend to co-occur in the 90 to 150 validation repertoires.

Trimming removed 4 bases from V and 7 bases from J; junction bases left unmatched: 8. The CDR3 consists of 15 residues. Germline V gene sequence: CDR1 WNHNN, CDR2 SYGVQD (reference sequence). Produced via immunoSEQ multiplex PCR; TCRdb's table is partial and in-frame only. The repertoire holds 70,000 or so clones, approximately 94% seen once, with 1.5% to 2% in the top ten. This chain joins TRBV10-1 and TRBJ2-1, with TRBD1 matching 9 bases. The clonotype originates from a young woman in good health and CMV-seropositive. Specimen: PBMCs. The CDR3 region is CASSGRDRAVNEQFF. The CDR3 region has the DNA TGCGCCAGCAGTGGCCGGGACAGGGCCGTAAATGAGCAGTTCTTC.